This TCR beta chain derives from a study of CD8+CD57+ T cells in acquired aplastic anemia. The study profiled TCR beta VDJ and CDR3 using genomic DNA as template. Each CDR3 protein gets one entry after TCRdb re-called the reads with MiXCR. The data hold over 150,000 distinct CDR3 sequences, with about two thirds observed a single time. CDR3 size: 15 residues. J gave up 11 bases and V 3 bases, and 11 bases lay outside the gene matches. Per the germline V gene, CDR1 is LNHDA and CDR2 is SQIVND (reference sequence). Patients who underwent sequencing had shown CD8+CD57+ cell expansion by flow cytometry. V usage is TRBV19 and J usage is TRBJ2-1; 9 nucleotides align to TRBD2. The source material was sorted CD4+, CD8+, or CD8+CD57+ T cells (not recorded which) from PBMCs. The sequence came from a human donor with aplastic anemia. CDR3 in amino acids: CASSMQVVSGRQQFF. Here the CDR3 DNA reads TGTGCCAGTAGTATGCAGGTTGTTAGCGGGAGACAGCAGTTCTTC.